The next 8 T cell receptor beta chains were all read from a single sample in a study of blood T cell repertoires in COVID-19 (dated by TCRdb to about 2020). The library was built by means of the immunoSEQ multiplex PCR assay. The table was pulled from immuneACCESS by TCRdb, which kept in-frame rearrangements only. Such tables lose some clones; where checked, under half of the loss comes from unresolved V genes, and the rest has no known cause. This sample is represented by 200,000 to 300,000 clones; approximately 86% of them were singletons. Of the sample, roughly 5% is held by the ten largest clones. The material sequenced was peripheral blood. The receptors originated from an older woman with COVID-19, enrolled during active disease.

This rearrangement joins TRBV28 to TRBJ2-6; TRBD2 is a possible D gene (5 bases). Germline loops: CDR1 MDHEN, CDR2 SYDVKM. V lost 2 bases to trimming and J lost 2 bases, with 7 bases between them. CDR3 length equals 15 residues. Written as DNA, the CDR3 is TGTGCCAGCAGTTTAGCGGGCGCTGGGGCCAACGTCCTGACTTTC. This sequence encodes CASSLAGAGANVLTF.

This clone was observed a handful of times. This rearrangement joins TRBV7-2 to TRBJ2-7; 9 bases align to TRBD2. The CDR3 is 17 residues long. Germline-derived CDR1 and CDR2 are SGHTA and FQGNSA. The junction had 14 bases not matched to a gene; V was cut back by 3 bases and J by 5 bases. CDR3: CASSFRSRGTSPDEQYF. In DNA form, the CDR3 reads TGTGCCAGCAGCTTTCGATCCAGGGGGACTAGCCCCGACGAGCAGTACTTC.

V and J are TRBV9 and TRBJ2-3, with 7 bases fitting TRBD1. Per germline, CDR1 SGDLS and CDR2 YYNGEE. This CDR3 region has 16 residues. V was pared by 0 bases and J by 2 bases, with 6 bases of the junction left unmatched. The DNA of the CDR3 is TGTGCCAGCAGCGTAGACGTGGGACAGATCACAGATACGCAGTATTTT. This encodes CASSVDVGQITDTQYF. Complete variable domain (other parts from reference TRBV9 and TRBJ2-3): DSGVTQTPKHLITATGQRVTLRCSPRSGDLSVYWYQQSLDQGLQFLIQYYNGEERAKGNILERFSAQQFPDLHSELNLSSLELGDSALYFCASSVDVGQITDTQYFGPGTRLTVL.

This clone was seen only once. The chain employs TRBV7-3 and TRBJ2-5; 7 bases fit TRBD1. CDR1 is SGHTA and CDR2 is FQGTGA in the germline V gene. The ends lost 5 bases at V and 7 bases at J; junction bases unmatched: 7. There are 13 residues in the CDR3. CDR3 in DNA: TGTGCCAGCAGCCCCCAGGGGGAAGGGACCCAGTACTTC. Residues: CASSPQGEGTQYF.

A single count supports this clone. V and J are TRBV29-1 and TRBJ1-5, with D possibly matching TRBD1 (6 bases). The V gene lost 7 bases and the J gene lost 4 bases, with 11 bases spanning the gap. The CDR3 covers 12 residues. Germline-derived CDR1 and CDR2 are SQVTM and ANQGSEA. CDR3 bases: TGCAGCGCCGGGACACAGAATCAGCCCCAGCATTTT. Translating gives CSAGTQNQPQHF.

This sequence joins TRBV19 and TRBJ2-2; 7 bases fit TRBD2. J was trimmed by 2 bases and V by 9 bases; bases with no gene match: 6. The CDR3 runs 14 residues. CDR1 is LNHDA and CDR2 is SQIVND in the germline V gene (reference sequence). The CDR3 bases are TGTGCCAGCCGGGGCGGGGGAAACACCGGGGAGCTGTTTTTT. This translates into CASRGGGNTGELFF.

The genes are TRBV5-1 and TRBJ2-3, with 7 bases fitting TRBD2. J was trimmed by 0 bases and V by 1 base; bases with no gene match: 2. CDR1 is SGHRS, CDR2 YFSETQ, per germline. CDR3 length equals 15 residues. Here the CDR3 reads CASSLLAVSTDTQYF. The CDR3 bases are TGCGCCAGCAGCTTGCTAGCGGTGAGCACAGATACGCAGTATTTT.

J is TRBJ2-7 and V is TRBV25-1, with TRBD1 matching 12 bases. J lost 5 bases, V lost 1 base, and 6 bases had no gene match. This CDR3 spans 16 amino acids. Germline V gene data show CDR1 as MGHDK and CDR2 as SYGVNS. CDR3 sequence reads: CASSEWGQGALNEQYF. CDR3 nucleotide sequence: TGTGCCAGCAGTGAATGGGGACAGGGGGCGCTAAACGAGCAGTACTTC.